This T cell receptor (beta chain) was sequenced for a study of blood T cell repertoires in COVID-19. Study-wide background: In each case, the material was cDNA or gDNA derived from T cells, B-cell-depleted T cells, or PBMCs.

Clones were read by immunoSEQ multiplex PCR, and TCRdb kept only the in-frame ones, dropping some. This table has about 55,000 clones, about nine tenths appearing once. The ends were cut back, 8 bases at V and 6 bases at J, with 16 bases in the middle. The CDR3 has 13 residues. The source material was peripheral blood. The rearrangement joins TRBV12-3 or TRBV12-4 to TRBJ1-1; D may be TRBD1 (5 bases). This TCR was sampled from a man aged 40-49 years with COVID-19, enrolled during active disease. CDR3 in DNA: TGTGCCAGCGGGCAGGGAGGGGTGGCTGAAGCTTTCTTT. It is translated as CASGQGGVAEAFF.